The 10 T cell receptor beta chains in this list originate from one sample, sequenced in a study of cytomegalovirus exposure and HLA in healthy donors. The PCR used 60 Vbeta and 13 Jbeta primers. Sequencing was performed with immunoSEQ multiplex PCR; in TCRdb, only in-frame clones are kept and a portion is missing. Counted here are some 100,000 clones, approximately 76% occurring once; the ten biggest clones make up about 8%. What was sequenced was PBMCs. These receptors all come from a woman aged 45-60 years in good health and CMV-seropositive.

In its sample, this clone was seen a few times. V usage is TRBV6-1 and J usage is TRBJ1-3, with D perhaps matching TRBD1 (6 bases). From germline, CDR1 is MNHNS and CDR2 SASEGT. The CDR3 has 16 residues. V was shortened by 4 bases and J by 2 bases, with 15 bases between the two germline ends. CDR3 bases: TGTGCCAGCAGTGGGATTTCGACAGGAACTGGAAACACCATATATTTT. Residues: CASSGISTGTGNTIYF.

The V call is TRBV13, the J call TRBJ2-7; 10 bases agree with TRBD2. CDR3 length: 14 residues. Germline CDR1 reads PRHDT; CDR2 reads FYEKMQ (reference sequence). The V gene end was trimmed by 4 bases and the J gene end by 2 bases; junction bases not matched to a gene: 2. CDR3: CASSWTSGPYEQYF. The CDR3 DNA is TGTGCCAGCAGCTGGACTAGCGGCCCCTACGAGCAGTACTTC. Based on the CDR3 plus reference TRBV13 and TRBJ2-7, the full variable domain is AAGVIQSPRHLIKEKRETATLKCYPIPRHDTVYWYQQGPGQDPQFLISFYEKMQSDKGSIPDRFSAQQFSDYHSELNMSSLELGDSALYFCASSWTSGPYEQYFGPGTRLTVT.

The CDR3, as DNA: TGCAGCGTTGGGCTAGCGGGAGGGCCAACCTACAATGAGCAGTTCTTC. It codes for CSVGLAGGPTYNEQFF. The chain links TRBV29-1 to TRBJ2-1; 12 positions match TRBD2. The CDR3 is 16 residues long. Looked up from germline, CDR1 is SQVTM and CDR2 is ANQGSEA. V was pared by 4 bases and J by 2 bases, with 6 bases of the junction left unmatched.

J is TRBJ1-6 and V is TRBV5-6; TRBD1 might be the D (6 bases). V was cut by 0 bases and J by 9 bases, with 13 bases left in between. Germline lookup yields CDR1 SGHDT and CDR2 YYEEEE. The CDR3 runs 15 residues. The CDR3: CASSLEAGVGSPLHF. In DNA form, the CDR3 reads TGTGCCAGCAGCTTGGAGGCAGGGGTCGGTTCACCCCTCCACTTT.

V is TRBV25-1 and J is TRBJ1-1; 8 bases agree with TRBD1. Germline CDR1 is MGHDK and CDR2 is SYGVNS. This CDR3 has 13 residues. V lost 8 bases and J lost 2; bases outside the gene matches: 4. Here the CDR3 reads CASVQGGNTEAFF. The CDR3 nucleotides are TGTGCCAGCGTACAGGGGGGTAACACTGAAGCTTTCTTT.

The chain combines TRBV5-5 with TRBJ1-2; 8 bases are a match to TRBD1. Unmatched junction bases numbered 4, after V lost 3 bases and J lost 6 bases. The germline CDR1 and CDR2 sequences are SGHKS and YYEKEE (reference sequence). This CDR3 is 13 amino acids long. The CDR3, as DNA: TGTGCCAGCAGCTCACAGGGGGGACATGGCTACACCTTC. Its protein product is CASSSQGGHGYTF.

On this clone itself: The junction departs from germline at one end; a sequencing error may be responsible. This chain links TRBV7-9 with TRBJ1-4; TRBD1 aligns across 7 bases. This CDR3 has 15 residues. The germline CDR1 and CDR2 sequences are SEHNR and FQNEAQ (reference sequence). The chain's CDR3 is CSSNLIGTVNEKLFF. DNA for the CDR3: TGTTCCAGCAATTTGATCGGGACAGTTAATGAAAAACTGTTTTTT.

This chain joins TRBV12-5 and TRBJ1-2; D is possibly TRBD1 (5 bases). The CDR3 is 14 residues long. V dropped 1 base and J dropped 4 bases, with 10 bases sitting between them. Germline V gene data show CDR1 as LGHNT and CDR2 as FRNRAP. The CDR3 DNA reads TGTGCTAGTGGTTTGGCTGACAGCTCCTATGGCTACACCTTC. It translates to CASGLADSSYGYTF.

CDR3 in DNA: TGTGCCAGCTCACCGGCGGGGGGGCAAAGGACTTTCTTT. It translates to CASSPAGGQRTFF. This chain connects TRBV18 to TRBJ1-1, with a tentative D call TRBD1 (6 bases). V was clipped by 3 bases and J by 12 bases, with 17 bases between them. Germline V gene data show CDR1 as KGHSH and CDR2 as LQKENI. This CDR3 spans 13 amino acids. The variable domain in full, with the rest retrieved from reference TRBV18 and TRBJ1-1, is NAGVMQNPRHLVRRRGQEARLRCSPMKGHSHVYWYRQLPEEGLKFMVYLQKENIIDESGMPKERFSAEFPKEGPSILRIQQVVRGDSAAYFCASSPAGGQRTFFGQGTRLTVV.

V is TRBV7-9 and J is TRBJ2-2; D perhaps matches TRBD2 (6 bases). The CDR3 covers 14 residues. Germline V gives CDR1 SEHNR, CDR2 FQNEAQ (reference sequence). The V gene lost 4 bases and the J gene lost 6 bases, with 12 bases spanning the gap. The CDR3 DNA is TGTGCCAGCAGCTATACGCGGGGTTCCGGGGAGCTGTTTTTT. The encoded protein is CASSYTRGSGELFF. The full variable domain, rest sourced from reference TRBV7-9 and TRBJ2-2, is DTGVSQNPRHKITKRGQNVTFRCDPISEHNRLYWYRQTLGQGPEFLTYFQNEAQLEKSRLLSDRFSAERPKGSFSTLEIQRTEQGDSAMYLCASSYTRGSGELFFGEGSRLTVL.